The 20 T cell receptor beta chains reported below all come from one sample, sequenced in a study of monozygotic twins with inflammatory bowel disease. Reanalyzing the 5' RACE reads, TCRdb keeps one entry per CDR3 protein, without DNA. This listing includes 330,000 or so distinct CDR3 sequences. The sequencing sample was made of blood. Every receptor here comes from a human donor with ulcerative colitis or Crohn's disease, or a healthy co-twin of an affected twin (not recorded which).

This chain uses TRBV28 with TRBJ1-3; with no DNA, the TCRdb D assignment of TRBD1 cannot be verified. CDR1 and CDR2 from the germline V gene are MDHEN and SYDVKM. The CDR3 has 16 amino acids. CDR3 region: CASSIIQGAQGNTIYF.

This chain uses TRBV6-2 or TRBV6-3 with TRBJ2-7; the TCRdb D gene call, TRBD2, has no DNA to confirm it. The CDR3 extends over 17 amino acids. Germline V CDR1 and CDR2: MNHEY, SVGEGT. The CDR3 loop is CASCPGLMRGGSHEQYF.

V is TRBV20-1 and J is TRBJ2-3; TCRdb indicates TRBD1, and absent DNA this call remains unverified. The CDR3 totals 14 residues. Per the germline V gene, CDR1 is DFQATT and CDR2 is SNEGSKA (reference sequence). This CDR3 is CSAPSGASTDTQYF.

The chain couples TRBV18 to TRBJ2-7; with no DNA, the TCRdb D assignment of TRBD1 cannot be verified. The germline gives CDR1 KGHSH, CDR2 LQKENI. This CDR3 region has 15 residues. CDR3 residues: CASSPPGGQGAEQYF.

The chain joins TRBV5-1 to TRBJ2-1; there is no DNA to check the TCRdb D call of TRBD2. The germline CDR1 and CDR2 sequences are SGHRS and YFSETQ. The CDR3 extends over 13 amino acids. The CDR3 sequence: CASSLLAGSAQFF.

The chain has TRBV7-2 and TRBJ2-1; TCRdb reports TRBD2, a call that lacks DNA to check it against. The CDR3 has 17 amino acids. CDR1 and CDR2 (germline): SGHTA, FQGNSA. CDR3 amino acids: CASSLESGTSGGNEQFF.

The chain has TRBV4-1 and TRBJ2-5; TCRdb names TRBD1, which stays unverified in the absence of DNA. Germline lookup yields CDR1 MGHRA and CDR2 YSYEKL. CDR3 length equals 15 residues. CDR3 residues: CTSSPGTLAQETQYF.

The chain couples TRBV10-3 to TRBJ1-4; lacking DNA, the TRBD1 call made by TCRdb goes unchecked. Germline V gene data show CDR1 as ENHRY and CDR2 as SYGVKD. The CDR3 has 15 amino acids. The CDR3 sequence: CATTAGQSANEKLFF.

This chain connects TRBV6-1 to TRBJ2-6; TCRdb lists TRBD1, though no DNA is available to test this call. The germline gives CDR1 MNHNS, CDR2 SASEGT. The CDR3 length is 16 residues. The CDR3 protein is CASTRGLSSGANVLTF.

The gene calls are TRBV20-1 and TRBJ2-2; TCRdb lists TRBD1, though no DNA is available to test this call. Germline-derived CDR1 and CDR2 are DFQATT and SNEGSKA (reference sequence). The length of the CDR3 is 15 residues. Here the CDR3 reads CSARDGGQNTGELFF.

The rearrangement links TRBV11-2 to TRBJ2-1; TCRdb's D call of TRBD2 is untestable without DNA. Germline V gene sequence: CDR1 SGHAT, CDR2 FQNNGV. CDR3 length equals 15 residues. CDR3 sequence: CASSLALARGTEQFF.

The V and J genes are TRBV20-1 and TRBJ2-7; the TCRdb call, TRBD2, lacks DNA for checking. The CDR3 has 14 residues. Germline-derived CDR1 and CDR2 are DFQATT and SNEGSKA (reference sequence). CDR3 loop: CSAKRPESSYEQYF.

The chain couples TRBV20-1 to TRBJ2-1; the TCRdb call, TRBD1, lacks DNA for checking. The germline CDR1 and CDR2 sequences are DFQATT and SNEGSKA (reference sequence). The CDR3 length is 13 residues. The CDR3 loop is CSARGNRENEQFF.

The rearrangement joins TRBV12-3 or TRBV12-4 to TRBJ2-2; TCRdb names TRBD2, which stays unverified in the absence of DNA. The CDR3 totals 15 residues. CDR3 region: CASSLTLAGAGELFF.

This chain uses TRBV5-1 with TRBJ2-1; TCRdb gives TRBD1 as the D gene, but with no DNA this cannot be confirmed. This CDR3 is 16 amino acids long. Germline values: CDR1 SGHRS, CDR2 YFSETQ. CDR3 residues: CASSLPLGQGYNEQFF.

V gene TRBV20-1 combines with J gene TRBJ1-5; no DNA is available, so the TRBD1 call from TCRdb remains unchecked. There are 17 residues in the CDR3. CDR1 and CDR2 from the germline V gene are DFQATT and SNEGSKA (reference sequence). The CDR3 is CSARGQGARDSNQPQHF.

The V call is TRBV19, the J call TRBJ2-6. CDR3 length: 14 amino acids. Germline CDR1 is LNHDA and CDR2 is SQIVND (reference sequence). CDR3 amino acids: CASKESSGANVLTF.

CDR3 sequence reads: CASSQTSGLTDTQYF. The chain joins TRBV7-8 to TRBJ2-3; the D call of TRBD2 rests on TCRdb alone, since no DNA is present to check it. The germline gives CDR1 SGHVS, CDR2 FQNEAQ. The CDR3 loop spans 15 amino acids.

This chain joins TRBV5-4 and TRBJ2-3; TCRdb designates TRBD2, a call that cannot be tested without DNA. Germline lookup yields CDR1 SGHNT and CDR2 YYREEE (reference sequence). This CDR3 has 16 amino acids. Here the CDR3 reads CASSKYSGRVADTQYF.

This rearrangement joins TRBV6-5 to TRBJ2-1. Germline CDR1 and CDR2: MNHEY and SVGAGI. This CDR3 spans 14 amino acids. The CDR3 spells CASSYSIISGEQFF.